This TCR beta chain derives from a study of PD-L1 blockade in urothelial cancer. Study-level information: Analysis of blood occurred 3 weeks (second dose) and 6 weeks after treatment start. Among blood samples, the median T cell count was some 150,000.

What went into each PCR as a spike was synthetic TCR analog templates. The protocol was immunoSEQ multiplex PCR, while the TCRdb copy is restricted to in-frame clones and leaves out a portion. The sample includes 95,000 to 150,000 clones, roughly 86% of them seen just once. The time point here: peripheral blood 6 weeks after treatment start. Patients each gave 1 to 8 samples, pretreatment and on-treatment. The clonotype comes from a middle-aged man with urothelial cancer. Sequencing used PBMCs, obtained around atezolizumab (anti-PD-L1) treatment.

CDR3 residues: CASSLALAGGPYEQYF. The CDR3 coding sequence is TGTGCCAGCAGCTTAGCGCTAGCGGGAGGGCCCTACGAGCAGTACTTC. V gene TRBV7-8 combines with J gene TRBJ2-7; 12 bases match TRBD2. This CDR3 has 16 amino acids. Germline-derived CDR1 and CDR2 are SGHVS and FQNEAQ. The ends lost 0 bases at V and 2 bases at J; junction bases unmatched: 2.